This T cell receptor beta chain was sequenced for a study of shared clonotypes between healthy human individuals. Overall study: Plates per donor: three CD4 naive, three CD4 memory, two CD8 naive, one CD8 memory.

In the original processing: Junction-only sequences without quality scores were provided by ImmunoSEQ, so filtering was different. Sequencing used immunoSEQ multiplex PCR; TCRdb keeps in-frame clones, though not all of them. V and J calls and clone size are those listed in that table; D and trimming were worked out from the DNA. The repertoire has 800,000 to 950,000 clones, about 96% of them found once; the top ten carry about 0.22%. General study points: It was observed that roughly 5.5% of naive CD4 clonotypes were shared across several donors.

The CDR3 length is 18 residues. The trim removed 2 bases at V and 2 bases at J, leaving 8 bases unmatched. CDR1 and CDR2 (germline): SGHTA, FQGNSA. Concerning this clone: Its target is unknown.

Terminally differentiated effector memory CD45RA+ cells were left out of the naive CD8 fraction, which was CD45RO-negative and positively selected for CCR7. Each donor was a Caucasian adult residing in Nashville, Tennessee. The chain uses TRBV7-2 and TRBJ2-2, with TRBD2 matching over 10 bases. The sequencing input was naive CD8+ T cells sorted from blood. The TCR comes from a man aged 25 to 40 in good health. The CDR3 coding sequence is TGTGCCAGCAGCTTACATCCCCTAGCGGGAGTAAACACCGGGGAGCTGTTTTTT. This encodes CASSLHPLAGVNTGELFF. Full variable domain (missing parts from reference TRBV7-2 and TRBJ2-2): GAGVSQSPSNKVTEKGKDVELRCDPISGHTALYWYRQSLGQGLEFLIYFQGNSAPDKSGLPSDRFSAERTGGSVSTLTIQRTQQEDSAVYLCASSLHPLAGVNTGELFFGEGSRLTVL.